A single sample is the source of the 32 T cell receptor beta chains below, sequenced in a study of T cells in Graves' hyperthyroidism and ophthalmopathy. Amplification of TCR beta CDR3 regions used RNA as the template. Using the HTBI primer set, a first-round RT-PCR was run on the TCR CDR3. A single record per CDR3 protein comes from TCRdb applying MiXCR to the multiplex PCR reads. The sample records over 350,000 distinct CDR3 sequences, roughly 13% being singletons. The source material was blood. These receptors were taken from a man over 45 with Graves' ophthalmopathy.

In its sample, this clonotype was seen many times. V gene TRBV28 combines with J gene TRBJ1-2; the D is unclear. Germline V gene data show CDR1 as MDHEN and CDR2 as SYDVKM. Trimming removed 5 bases at V and 12 bases at J, with 19 bases between. The CDR3 is 13 residues long. The CDR3: CASSPRGGNLHTF. CDR3 DNA sequence: TGTGCCAGCAGTCCCCGGGGTGGGAATCTTCACACCTTC.

This clonotype was seen repeatedly, ten times or more. This chain connects TRBV20-1 to TRBJ2-7, with TRBD2 matching 13 bases. The CDR3 has 14 amino acids. Germline trimming cut 5 bases from V and 4 bases from J; bases unmatched to any gene: 5. The germline gives CDR1 DFQATT, CDR2 SNEGSKA (reference sequence). CDR3 nucleotide sequence: TGCAGTGCTGAGACTAGCGGGAGGATTTACGAGCAGTACTTC. Translation gives CSAETSGRIYEQYF.

The table lists this clonotype with a few counts. The gene calls are TRBV5-1 and TRBJ1-4; 7 bases are a match to TRBD1. The junction had 8 bases not matched to a gene; V was cut back by 4 bases and J by 5 bases. The V gene's germline CDR1 is SGHRS and CDR2 YFSETQ. This CDR3 region has 15 residues. CDR3 residues: CASSLRQGINEKLFF. The CDR3 nucleotides read TGCGCCAGCAGCCTCCGACAGGGTATAAATGAAAAACTGTTTTTT. The whole variable domain, filled in from reference TRBV5-1 and TRBJ1-4, reads KAGVTQTPRYLIKTRGQQVTLSCSPISGHRSVSWYQQTPGQGLQFLFEYFSETQRNKGNFPGRFSGRQFSNSRSEMNVSTLELGDSALYLCASSLRQGINEKLFFGSGTQLSVL.

There are many counts of this clonotype. J is TRBJ2-7 and V is TRBV5-1; D perhaps matches TRBD2 (5 bases). Germline CDR1 SGHRS, CDR2 YFSETQ. The CDR3 spans 14 residues. Trimming stripped 5 bases from V and 6 bases from J, with 18 bases between. Here the CDR3 reads CASSADGVFPEQYF. CDR3 DNA: TGCGCCAGCAGTGCCGACGGGGTCTTTCCCGAGCAGTACTTC.

The genes are TRBV27 and TRBJ2-1; no firm D call. This CDR3 comprises 12 residues. Germline values: CDR1 MNHEY, CDR2 SMNVEV (reference sequence). The V gene lost 4 bases and the J gene lost 7 bases, with 8 bases spanning the gap. The CDR3, as DNA: TGTGCCAGCAGTTATCTCGGAAATGAGCAGTTCTTC. It translates to CASSYLGNEQFF.

There are many counts of this clonotype. The chain links TRBV20-1 to TRBJ2-3, with D possibly TRBD2 on 6 matching bases. V was cut by 3 bases and J by 0 bases, with 10 bases left in between. CDR1 is DFQATT, CDR2 SNEGSKA, per germline (reference sequence). The CDR3 totals 14 residues. For the CDR3, the DNA is TGCAGTGCTAGTTGGGGGACTAGCACAGATACGCAGTATTTT. Translation gives CSASWGTSTDTQYF.

Comments on this clonotype: A much larger clone is a single base away; this may be a read error. The V call is TRBV28, the J call TRBJ2-7; D is perhaps TRBD1 or TRBD2 (5 bases each). Per the germline V gene, CDR1 is MDHEN and CDR2 is SYDVKM. The CDR3 covers 14 residues. CDR3 residues: CACSLGAGIGEQYF. The CDR3 nucleotides are TGTGCCTGCAGTTTAGGGGCCGGGATTGGCGAGCAGTACTTC.

V is TRBV20-1 and J is TRBJ2-1, with D perhaps TRBD2 (6 bases). The CDR3 has 13 amino acids. Germline CDR1 and CDR2: DFQATT and SNEGSKA (reference sequence). V was pared by 5 bases and J by 1 base, with 9 bases between. CDR3 coding DNA: TGCAGTGCTGCCGGGACTTCCTACAATGAGCAGTTCTTC. Translation gives CSAAGTSYNEQFF.

This clonotype was counted many times. The V and J genes are TRBV12-3 or TRBV12-4 and TRBJ2-5; D gene unclear. The CDR3 consists of 14 residues. V shed 6 bases and J shed 1 base, with 12 bases lying between them. CDR3 residues: CASSPRRFQETQYF. In DNA, the CDR3 is TGTGCCAGCAGCCCAAGACGGTTCCAAGAGACCCAGTACTTC.

This clonotype came up many times. The chain links TRBV2 to TRBJ1-6; D perhaps matches TRBD1 (6 bases). The CDR3 sequence is 16 residues long. Germline V lookup: CDR1 SNHLY, CDR2 FYNNEI. Trimming shortened V by 4 bases and J by 8 bases, and 18 bases separated the two germline ends. DNA for the CDR3: TGTGCCAGCAGTGTTAGTGAGGGGGGTGCCTATTCACCCCTCCACTTT. It encodes CASSVSEGGAYSPLHF.

V gene TRBV3-1 combines with J gene TRBJ2-7, with D perhaps matching TRBD1 or TRBD2 (5 bases each). There are 14 residues in the CDR3. Germline lookup yields CDR1 LGHDT and CDR2 YNNKEL (reference sequence). V was shortened by 1 base and J by 4 bases, with 11 bases between the two germline ends. The CDR3 bases are TGTGCCAGCAGCCAAGGGGGACGTGATTACGAGCAGTACTTC. It is translated as CASSQGGRDYEQYF.

The chain has TRBV12-3 or TRBV12-4 and TRBJ1-6; 9 bases are shared with TRBD1. V lost 3 bases and J lost 13; bases outside the gene matches: 7. This CDR3 has 14 residues. The CDR3 is CASSFGQGSLPLHF. The CDR3 DNA is TGTGCCAGCAGTTTCGGACAGGGGTCCCTCCCCCTCCACTTT.

Many counts were recorded for this clonotype. The chain has TRBV30 and TRBJ2-3; 12 bases are a match to TRBD2. V lost 0 bases and J lost 7; bases outside the gene matches: 5. Germline V gene sequence: CDR1 GTSNPN, CDR2 SVGIG (reference sequence). The CDR3 loop spans 15 amino acids. CDR3 in DNA: TGTGCCTGGAGTGTACCTAGCGGGAGGGCCAATACGCAGTATTTT. Amino acid sequence: CAWSVPSGRANTQYF.

In its sample, this clonotype was seen a few times. V and J are TRBV29-1 and TRBJ1-5, with TRBD1 matching 10 bases. V dropped 6 bases and J dropped 6; count of bases not matched to a gene: 5. The CDR3 covers 13 residues. The V gene's germline CDR1 is SQVTM and CDR2 ANQGSEA. CDR3 DNA: TGCAGCGTGGGGACAGGGGTGAGTCAGCCCCAGCATTTT. This encodes CSVGTGVSQPQHF.

This clonotype was detected only a few times. The junction differs from germline at one of its ends, possibly a read error. The rearrangement uses TRBV30 and TRBJ2-4; D might be TRBD1 or TRBD2, each matching 7 bases. This CDR3 has 12 amino acids. Germline V gives CDR1 GTSNPN, CDR2 SVGIG (reference sequence). The CDR3 protein is CTWSGTENIQYF. CDR3 DNA sequence: TGTACCTGGAGCGGGACAGAAAACATTCAGTACTTC.

This clonotype was detected many times. This rearrangement joins TRBV7-9 to TRBJ1-5, with 7 bases aligning to TRBD1. The CDR3 extends over 13 amino acids. Looked up from germline, CDR1 is SEHNR and CDR2 is FQNEAQ (reference sequence). J gave up 6 bases and V 5 bases, and 4 bases lay outside the gene matches. The CDR3 DNA reads TGTGCCAGCAGCCTGACAGGGACTCAGCCCCAGCATTTT. Its protein is CASSLTGTQPQHF. Based on the CDR3 plus reference TRBV7-9 and TRBJ1-5, the full variable domain is DTGVSQNPRHKITKRGQNVTFRCDPISEHNRLYWYRQTLGQGPEFLTYFQNEAQLEKSRLLSDRFSAERPKGSFSTLEIQRTEQGDSAMYLCASSLTGTQPQHFGDGTRLSIL.

This clonotype was seen a handful of times. The chain links TRBV20-1 to TRBJ1-6, with D uncertain. Germline V gene sequence: CDR1 DFQATT, CDR2 SNEGSKA (reference sequence). The CDR3 is 13 amino acids. Trimming stripped 0 bases from V and 13 bases from J, with 13 bases between. The CDR3 region is CSARDPGPHPLHF. As DNA, the CDR3 is TGCAGTGCTAGAGATCCCGGACCTCACCCCCTCCACTTT.

The gene calls are TRBV12-5 and TRBJ2-1; 10 nucleotides match TRBD2. Germline V CDR1 and CDR2: LGHNT, FRNRAP. The CDR3 consists of 15 residues. The V gene end was trimmed by 8 bases and the J gene end by 0 bases; junction bases not matched to a gene: 4. CDR3 in DNA: TGTGCTAGTAACCCTAGCGGGGGCTCCTACAATGAGCAGTTCTTC. The encoded protein is CASNPSGGSYNEQFF.

This clonotype was counted only a few times. The rearrangement links TRBV19 to TRBJ2-5, with TRBD1 matching over 8 bases. The V gene end was trimmed by 1 base and the J gene end by 5 bases; junction bases not matched to a gene: 6. The CDR3 extends over 15 amino acids. Germline values: CDR1 LNHDA, CDR2 SQIVND (reference sequence). The DNA of the CDR3 is TGTGCCAGTAGTATAGCCAGGGGGCGAGGGGAGACCCAGTACTTC. This gives the protein CASSIARGRGETQYF.

The chain combines TRBV10-3 with TRBJ1-3; D is possibly TRBD1 (6 bases). The CDR3 is 15 residues long. Trimming took 7 bases from V and 3 from J, leaving 16 bases between them. Per the germline V gene, CDR1 is ENHRY and CDR2 is SYGVKD. For the CDR3, the DNA is TGTGCCATCACCCCCGGGGGCAGATTTGGAAACACCATATATTTT. This translates into CAITPGGRFGNTIYF.

The rearrangement links TRBV6-5 to TRBJ1-1; TRBD1 might be the D (6 bases). The CDR3 loop spans 13 amino acids. Trimming took 2 bases from V and 13 from J, leaving 17 bases between them. Germline V lookup: CDR1 MNHEY, CDR2 SVGAGI. Here the CDR3 reads CASSYASGGPRFF. The CDR3 DNA reads TGTGCCAGCAGTTACGCGTCGGGGGGCCCTCGTTTCTTT.

This sequence joins TRBV6-2 or TRBV6-3 and TRBJ1-5; 9 bases align to TRBD1. CDR1 and CDR2 (germline): MNHEY, SVGEGT. V shed 5 bases, J shed 1 base, and the junction held 9 bases outside the gene matches. The CDR3 is made up of 17 amino acids. CDR3: CASSLSGQGMSNQPQHF. The CDR3 DNA follows: TGTGCCAGCAGTCTCTCGGGACAGGGAATGAGCAATCAGCCCCAGCATTTT.

This clonotype was recorded at least ten times. The CDR3, as DNA: TGTGCCAGCAGTTCCGGACAGGCCATCTCCTACGAGCAGTACTTC. Encoded protein: CASSSGQAISYEQYF. J is TRBJ2-7 and V is TRBV27, with TRBD1 matching 7 bases. Trimming removed 4 bases from V and 0 bases from J; junction bases left unmatched: 6. The germline V gene has CDR1 MNHEY and CDR2 SMNVEV (reference sequence). The CDR3 has 15 amino acids.

This clonotype was seen at least ten times. The chain joins TRBV5-1 to TRBJ2-2; D remains ambiguous. Deletions cut 0 bases from V and 3 bases from J, with 3 bases between. The CDR3 extends over 13 amino acids. CDR1 and CDR2 from the germline V gene are SGHRS and YFSETQ. The CDR3: CASSLGDTGELFF. The CDR3 coding sequence is TGCGCCAGCAGCTTGGGAGACACCGGGGAGCTGTTTTTT.

The table lists this clonotype with many counts. This chain connects TRBV20-1 to TRBJ2-7; TRBD2 agrees at 13 bases. Losses at the gene ends were 3 bases for V and 4 bases for J; bases not matched to a gene: 12. The CDR3 sequence is 17 residues long. Per the germline V gene, CDR1 is DFQATT and CDR2 is SNEGSKA (reference sequence). The CDR3 spells CSASGAPGTSGAYEQYF. CDR3 DNA: TGCAGTGCTAGTGGGGCGCCCGGGACTAGCGGGGCTTACGAGCAGTACTTC.

This clonotype was found a few times. V and J are TRBV27 and TRBJ2-7, with D perhaps TRBD1 or TRBD2 (5 bases each). Deletions cut 0 bases from V and 3 bases from J, with 15 bases between. Germline V lookup: CDR1 MNHEY, CDR2 SMNVEV (reference sequence). This CDR3 comprises 16 residues. In DNA, the CDR3 is TGTGCCAGCAGTTTATCGATTGGGGGTATTAGCTACGAGCAGTACTTC. Translated: CASSLSIGGISYEQYF.

The sample holds many counts of this clonotype. This chain joins TRBV11-3 and TRBJ2-1; D is perhaps TRBD2 (6 bases). V was cut by 5 bases and J by 9 bases, with 17 bases left in between. The CDR3 sequence is 14 residues long. Germline-derived CDR1 and CDR2 are SGHNT and YENEEA. CDR3 DNA sequence: TGTGCCAGCAGCCCCGGGACTGCTTTGGGTGAGCAGTTCTTC. Residues: CASSPGTALGEQFF.

The sample holds many counts of this clonotype. This chain uses TRBV2 with TRBJ1-5, with 7 bases lining up with TRBD1. Trimming removed 6 bases from V and 7 bases from J; junction bases left unmatched: 6. The CDR3 has 13 amino acids. CDR1 is SNHLY, CDR2 FYNNEI, per germline. CDR3 amino acids: CASRTGATQPQHF. The DNA of the CDR3 is TGTGCCAGCAGAACAGGGGCGACCCAGCCCCAGCATTTT. Complete variable domain (other parts from reference TRBV2 and TRBJ1-5): EPEVTQTPSHQVTQMGQEVILRCVPISNHLYFYWYRQILGQKVEFLVSFYNNEISEKSEIFDDQFSVERPDGSNFTLKIRSTKLEDSAMYFCASRTGATQPQHFGDGTRLSIL.

This clonotype was seen at least ten times. The rearrangement links TRBV27 to TRBJ2-1; 11 bases are shared with TRBD2. The CDR3 totals 16 residues. Per the germline V gene, CDR1 is MNHEY and CDR2 is SMNVEV (reference sequence). V dropped 5 bases and J dropped 4; count of bases not matched to a gene: 7. The CDR3 protein is CASSPLAGGVYNEQFF. The DNA for the CDR3 is TGTGCCAGCAGTCCATTAGCGGGAGGGGTGTACAATGAGCAGTTCTTC.

This clonotype was detected ten times or more. The chain joins TRBV24-1 to TRBJ1-2; no clear D gene. The germline V and J ends were trimmed by 5 bases and 4 bases, with 10 bases remaining between them. Germline V gene sequence: CDR1 KGHDR, CDR2 SFDVKD. CDR3 size: 13 residues. As DNA, the CDR3 is TGTGCCACCAGTGGGGCAGAGGCCTATGGCTACACCTTC. It codes for CATSGAEAYGYTF.

In this sample, this clonotype turned up once. This chain links TRBV5-1 with TRBJ1-1, with a tentative D call TRBD1 (6 bases). Trimming removed 4 bases from V and 1 base from J, with 11 bases in between. Germline V lookup: CDR1 SGHRS, CDR2 YFSETQ. The CDR3 is made up of 14 amino acids. The DNA of the CDR3 is TGCGCCAGCAGCGGGTGGACAGCGAACACTGAAGCTTTCTTT. This encodes CASSGWTANTEAFF. The entire variable domain, with the rest obtained from reference TRBV5-1 and TRBJ1-1, is as follows: KAGVTQTPRYLIKTRGQQVTLSCSPISGHRSVSWYQQTPGQGLQFLFEYFSETQRNKGNFPGRFSGRQFSNSRSEMNVSTLELGDSALYLCASSGWTANTEAFFGQGTRLTVV.

V is TRBV10-3 and J is TRBJ1-2; TRBD1 agrees at 11 bases. V lost 3 bases to trimming and J lost 2 bases; unmatched junction nucleotides: 8. There are 17 residues in the CDR3. CDR1 is ENHRY, CDR2 SYGVKD, per germline. CDR3 loop: CAISDEDRGRGNYGYTF. CDR3 DNA: TGTGCCATCAGTGATGAGGACAGGGGGCGCGGAAACTATGGCTACACCTTC.